Sequencing of this T cell receptor beta chain was carried out in a study of blood T cell repertoires in COVID-19. Across the whole study: Samples of COVID-19 (acute and convalescent) were obtained from the United States, Italy and Spain.

V lost 0 bases and J lost 4; bases outside the gene matches: 6. The CDR3 length is 16 residues. Germline CDR1 and CDR2: MNHEY and SVGAGI. Assay used: immunoSEQ multiplex PCR; TCRdb lists only in-frame clones, some missing. The sample holds some 83,000 clones, 70% to 90% seen once. V is TRBV6-5 and J is TRBJ2-5, with TRBD2 matching over 9 bases. The material sequenced was peripheral blood. The clonotype was recovered from an elderly man in a cohort sampled during active COVID-19. The DNA for the CDR3 is TGTGCCAGCAGTTACTCGAGCGGGGGGAAGGCAGAGACCCAGTACTTC. This encodes CASSYSSGGKAETQYF.